This T cell receptor (beta chain) was sequenced in a study of CD8 T cells in ankylosing spondylitis. Study conclusions and caveats: Within peripheral blood, clones linked to disease were CD8+ and relatively rare. The study identified a TCR beta motif of about eight highly homologous variants that appeared characteristic of ankylosing spondylitis blood.

Per germline, CDR1 SGDLS and CDR2 YYNGEE. With 0 bases removed from V and 6 bases from J, the gap between germline ends came to 16 bases. The CDR3 extends over 16 amino acids. Library preparation for TCR beta used quantitative 5'-RACE with molecular barcodes. TCRdb independently ran MiXCR on the 5' RACE reads; one entry per CDR3 protein. The repertoire holds tens of thousands of distinct CDR3 sequences, with less than 6.5% as singletons. For this clonotype: What it binds is unknown.

The sample comprised blood, either unsorted or a sorted T cell fraction (not recorded which). The TCR was taken from a female donor with ankylosing spondylitis or in good health (not recorded which). The V gene is TRBV9, the J gene TRBJ2-4; a weak D match, TRBD1 (6 bases). DNA for the CDR3: TGTGCCAGCAGCGTAGAGGAAGCGAGGGGGAGAAACATTCAGTACTTC. Protein sequence: CASSVEEARGRNIQYF. Supplemented by reference TRBV9 and TRBJ2-4, the full variable domain reads DSGVTQTPKHLITATGQRVTLRCSPRSGDLSVYWYQQSLDQGLQFLIQYYNGEERAKGNILERFSAQQFPDLHSELNLSSLELGDSALYFCASSVEEARGRNIQYFGAGTRLSVL.